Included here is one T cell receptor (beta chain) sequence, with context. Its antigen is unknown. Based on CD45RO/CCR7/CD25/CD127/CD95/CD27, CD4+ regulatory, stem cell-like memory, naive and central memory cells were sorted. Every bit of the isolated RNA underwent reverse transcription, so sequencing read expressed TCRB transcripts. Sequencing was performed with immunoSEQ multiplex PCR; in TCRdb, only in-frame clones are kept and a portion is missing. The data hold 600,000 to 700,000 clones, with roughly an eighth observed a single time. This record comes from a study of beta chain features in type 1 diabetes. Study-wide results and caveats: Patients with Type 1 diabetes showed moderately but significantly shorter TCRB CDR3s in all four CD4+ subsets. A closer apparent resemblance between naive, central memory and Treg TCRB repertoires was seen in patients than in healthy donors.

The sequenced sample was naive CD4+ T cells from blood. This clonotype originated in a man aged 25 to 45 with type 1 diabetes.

The CDR3 loop is CASSTGTYEKLFF. DNA for the CDR3: TGTGCCAGCAGTACTGGGACGTATGAAAAACTGTTTTTT. This chain connects TRBV27 to TRBJ1-4; possible D gene TRBD1, 5 bases. The CDR3 sequence is 13 residues long. Germline values: CDR1 MNHEY, CDR2 SMNVEV (reference sequence). Between the trimmed V and J ends, which lost 5 bases and 6 bases, there was a span of 10 bases.